The 25 T cell receptor beta chains presented below share a single source sample, sequenced in a study of blood T cells in healthy people across ages. Then a second PCR, running roughly 7 to 12 cycles, was carried out with a sample-barcoded 5' primer and a J-beta primer mix. MiXCR, run by TCRdb on the 5' RACE reads, gives a single entry per CDR3 protein. The sample contains over 1,300,000 distinct CDR3 sequences, 55% to 75% of which appear only once. The sample taken for sequencing was blood. The receptors here all came from a man aged 18-30 years in good health.

This chain joins TRBV29-1 and TRBJ2-4, with D unclear. The J call is uncertain, as TRBJ2-7 better fits the DNA end. The CDR3 extends over 14 amino acids. Per germline, CDR1 SQVTM and CDR2 ANQGSEA. In DNA form, the CDR3 reads TGCAGCGTTGCATACCTAACGAGGTCCTACGAGCAGTACTTC. Its protein is CSVAYLTRSYEQYF.

The chain links TRBV9 to TRBJ2-4; D unresolved. The J call may be incorrect, as the DNA end agrees better with TRBJ2-7. The CDR3 length is 15 residues. Germline CDR1 and CDR2: SGDLS and YYNGEE. In DNA form, the CDR3 reads TGTGCCAGCAGCGTAGGGAGCTACCCCCCCTACGAGCAGTACTTC. It codes for CASSVGSYPPYEQYF.

CDR3: CATSRDSNEKLFF. The CDR3 DNA reads as TGTGCCACCAGCAGAGATAGTAATGAAAAACTGTTTTTT. V usage is TRBV15 and J usage is TRBJ1-4; D unclear. V shed 0 bases and J shed 4 bases, with 3 bases lying between them. This CDR3 is built from 13 residues. CDR1 is LNHNV and CDR2 is YYDKDF in the germline V gene (reference sequence).

The J gene is TRBJ2-5, the V gene TRBV7-2; D call uncertain. CDR1 and CDR2 from the germline V gene are SGHTA and FQGNSA. The CDR3 has 14 amino acids. Trimming left V 2 bases short and J 2 bases short, with 9 bases between. CDR3 sequence: CASSLMQSQETQYF. CDR3 nucleotides: TGTGCCAGCAGCTTAATGCAGTCACAAGAGACCCAGTACTTC.

The chain employs TRBV13 and TRBJ2-5, with TRBD1 identical over 7 bases. Germline V gene data show CDR1 as PRHDT and CDR2 as FYEKMQ (reference sequence). The CDR3 totals 14 residues. Losses at the gene ends were 4 bases for V and 5 bases for J; bases not matched to a gene: 7. The CDR3 loop reads CASSYDRVRETQYF. The CDR3 bases are TGTGCCAGCAGCTACGACAGGGTTAGGGAGACCCAGTACTTC.

A few counts support this clonotype. The J gene is TRBJ1-4, the V gene TRBV19, with D unresolved. Germline V gene sequence: CDR1 LNHDA, CDR2 SQIVND (reference sequence). The CDR3 runs 13 residues. V shed 6 bases and J shed 0 bases, with 5 bases lying between them. The DNA of the CDR3 is TGTGCCAGTAGGGACGCAACTAATGAAAAACTGTTTTTT. This gives the protein CASRDATNEKLFF.

In this sample, this clonotype turned up a few times. J is TRBJ2-3 and V is TRBV9; no firm D call. In germline, CDR1 is SGDLS, CDR2 YYNGEE. CDR3 length: 14 amino acids. V lost 0 bases and J 5 bases, leaving 10 bases between the germline ends. This CDR3 is CASSVDPSRDTQYF. Here the CDR3 DNA reads TGTGCCAGCAGCGTAGACCCATCCCGAGATACGCAGTATTTT.

The rearrangement links TRBV24-1 to TRBJ1-5; D call uncertain. Germline V gives CDR1 KGHDR, CDR2 SFDVKD. The CDR3 length is 21 residues. V shed 3 bases and J shed 3 bases, with 29 bases lying between them. The CDR3 spells CATSDGAGSPGVLWDNQPQHF. The CDR3 DNA reads TGTGCCACCAGTGATGGTGCCGGGAGCCCCGGTGTCCTGTGGGACAATCAGCCCCAGCATTTT.

Of note for this clonotype: One end of the junction does not line up with germline, which may come from a read error. This chain links TRBV6-5 with TRBJ2-1; TRBD1 is a possible D gene (5 bases). Germline CDR1 MNHEY, CDR2 SVGAGI. The CDR3 has 14 amino acids. CDR3 loop: CASSDSHRTNEQFF. In DNA form, the CDR3 reads TGTGCCAGCAGTGACTCGCACAGGACCAATGAGCAGTTCTTC.

The chain joins TRBV11-2 to TRBJ1-5, with D possibly TRBD1 on 6 matching bases. Germline assignment: CDR1 SGHAT and CDR2 FQNNGV. CDR3 length equals 15 residues. V was trimmed by 5 bases and J by 3 bases, leaving 14 bases between them. CDR3 DNA: TGTGCCAGCAGCCCTACGGACAGCATCAATCAGCCCCAGCATTTT. This gives the protein CASSPTDSINQPQHF.

The V and J genes are TRBV10-3 and TRBJ1-4, with D unresolved. The CDR3 is 14 amino acids. Germline V CDR1 and CDR2: ENHRY, SYGVKD. V was pared by 2 bases and J by 8 bases, with 12 bases between. The CDR3 coding sequence is TGTGCCATCAGTGAGGCGGTCAGCCAAGAAAAACTGTTTTTT. Its protein is CAISEAVSQEKLFF.

This clonotype has at least ten counts. The V and J genes are TRBV25-1 and TRBJ2-5; no definite D call. V was cut by 9 bases and J by 1 base, with 12 bases left in between. The CDR3 is 13 amino acids. Germline values: CDR1 MGHDK, CDR2 SYGVNS. Written as DNA, the CDR3 is TGTGCCAGTAGAAGCACCCCCCAAGAGACCCAGTACTTC. Amino acid sequence: CASRSTPQETQYF.

The chain carries TRBV29-1 and TRBJ2-3, with 13 bases that match TRBD2. The germline V gene encodes CDR1 SQVTM and CDR2 ANQGSEA. The CDR3 consists of 17 residues. V gave up 7 bases and J gave up 0 bases; unmatched junction bases: 10. The CDR3 nucleotides read TGCAGCGCGTTACTAGCGGGAGGGCCTCGAAGCACAGATACGCAGTATTTT. Translating gives CSALLAGGPRSTDTQYF.

This clonotype appeared once. The rearrangement joins TRBV4-3 to TRBJ2-3; D is undetermined. CDR3 length: 15 amino acids. Germline V gene sequence: CDR1 LGHNA, CDR2 YSLEER. V dropped 3 bases and J dropped 4 bases, with 14 bases sitting between them. The CDR3 bases are TGCGCCAGCAGCCAGGATCCACAAGGCGCAGATACGCAGTATTTT. Translating it yields CASSQDPQGADTQYF.

J is TRBJ1-5 and V is TRBV29-1; the D is unclear. This CDR3 comprises 13 residues. Germline CDR1 reads SQVTM; CDR2 reads ANQGSEA. V dropped 3 bases and J dropped 0 bases, with 6 bases sitting between them. Here the CDR3 reads CSVEAGSNQPQHF. CDR3 sequence (DNA): TGCAGCGTTGAGGCAGGTAGCAATCAGCCCCAGCATTTT.

The DNA for the CDR3 is TGCAGCGCAGCGGTCCAAGAGACCCAGTACTTC. Translating it yields CSAAVQETQYF. The chain has TRBV29-1 and TRBJ2-5; TRBD2 is a possible D gene (5 bases). The CDR3 runs 11 residues. The V and J ends lost 7 bases and 1 base respectively, with 7 bases between them. The germline CDR1 and CDR2 sequences are SQVTM and ANQGSEA.

This sequence joins TRBV20-1 and TRBJ1-1; 11 bases are shared with TRBD1. After removal of 6 bases from V and 6 bases from J, the junction contained 6 bases not matched to a gene. The germline V gene encodes CDR1 DFQATT and CDR2 SNEGSKA (reference sequence). The CDR3 totals 13 residues. DNA of the CDR3: TGCAGTGCCCGATTGGGACAGGGGGCTGAAGCTTTCTTT. This encodes CSARLGQGAEAFF.

This clonotype was counted a few times. This chain links TRBV6-5 with TRBJ1-1; a possible D gene is TRBD1 (5 bases). Germline V lookup: CDR1 MNHEY, CDR2 SVGAGI. Deletions cut 4 bases from V and 5 bases from J, with 14 bases between. The CDR3 totals 14 residues. The CDR3 loop reads CASSLGATGTEAFF. The CDR3 nucleotides read TGTGCCAGCAGTTTAGGGGCCACGGGGACTGAAGCTTTCTTT.

This clonotype has just a few counts. V is TRBV27 and J is TRBJ2-5; D gene unclear. Germline CDR1 reads MNHEY; CDR2 reads SMNVEV (reference sequence). This CDR3 is built from 15 residues. The V gene lost 2 bases and the J gene lost 2 bases, with 12 bases spanning the gap. As DNA, the CDR3 is TGTGCCAGCAGTTTAGTCCAAACCTCTCAAGAGACCCAGTACTTC. Translating gives CASSLVQTSQETQYF.

The chain links TRBV9 to TRBJ2-5; 7 bases line up with TRBD1. Trimming took 3 bases from V and 4 from J; bases not matched to a gene: 15. CDR3 length: 17 amino acids. CDR1 SGDLS and CDR2 YYNGEE come from the germline V gene. CDR3 region: CASSAWFGQEYPETQYF. DNA of the CDR3: TGTGCCAGCAGCGCATGGTTTGGACAGGAGTACCCAGAGACCCAGTACTTC.

CDR3 loop: CASSLPGHIREKLFF. For the CDR3, the DNA is TGTGCCAGCAGCTTACCGGGACACATCCGAGAAAAACTGTTTTTT. V usage is TRBV12-3 or TRBV12-4 and J usage is TRBJ1-4; D is perhaps TRBD1 (6 bases). Between the trimmed V and J ends, which lost 6 bases and 8 bases, there was a span of 19 bases. The CDR3 loop spans 15 amino acids.

This clonotype was picked up a small number of times. This CDR3 is CASSLGLPPQEQFF. The CDR3 DNA reads as TGTGCCAGCAGCTTAGGGCTCCCCCCTCAGGAGCAGTTCTTC. The rearrangement links TRBV7-2 to TRBJ2-1; no firm D call. Germline V gene data show CDR1 as SGHTA and CDR2 as FQGNSA. Deletions cut 1 base from V and 10 bases from J, with 14 bases between. This CDR3 is 14 amino acids long.

The chain carries TRBV15 and TRBJ2-7; no definite D call. Germline V gives CDR1 LNHNV, CDR2 YYDKDF (reference sequence). With 0 bases removed from V and 3 bases from J, the gap between germline ends came to 9 bases. This CDR3 is 14 amino acids long. The CDR3 loop reads CATSREGDHYEQYF. The DNA for the CDR3 is TGTGCCACCAGCAGAGAAGGAGACCACTACGAGCAGTACTTC.

The rearrangement joins TRBV6-5 to TRBJ2-1, with 7 bases identical to TRBD2. This CDR3 comprises 15 residues. In germline, CDR1 is MNHEY, CDR2 SVGAGI. With 0 bases clipped from V and 7 bases from J, the junction kept 6 bases outside the gene matches. The CDR3 reads CASSYSLEAGNEQFF. The CDR3, as DNA: TGTGCCAGCAGTTACTCGCTGGAAGCGGGGAATGAGCAGTTCTTC.

This clonotype occurred a few times. The genes are TRBV27 and TRBJ1-2; no firm D call. Trimming took 5 bases from V and 2 from J, leaving 12 bases between them. The length of the CDR3 is 14 residues. Germline values: CDR1 MNHEY, CDR2 SMNVEV (reference sequence). The CDR3 DNA sequence: TGTGCCAGCAGTCAGAGTGCTCGGAACTATGGCTACACCTTC. This codes for CASSQSARNYGYTF.